This T cell receptor (beta chain) was captured by sequencing in a study of cytomegalovirus exposure and HLA in healthy donors. This clone was counted only a few times. Amplification used 60 Vbeta primers and 13 Jbeta primers. Repertoires were generated with immunoSEQ multiplex PCR, while TCRdb's copy carries only in-frame clones and drops some. The data contain 100,000 or so clones, approximately 80% of them singletons. With 4 bases removed from V and 3 bases from J, the gap between germline ends came to 15 bases. Germline V gives CDR1 MNHNY, CDR2 SVGAGI (reference sequence). This CDR3 is built from 15 residues.

This TCR derives from a man under 40 in good health and CMV-seropositive. Sequences were obtained from PBMCs. V usage is TRBV6-6 and J usage is TRBJ1-1, with no clear D. The CDR3 DNA reads TGTGCCAGCAGTTCCACGGACGGGAGGGACACTGAAGCTTTCTTT. Translated, it gives CASSSTDGRDTEAFF.